These T cell receptor beta chains were read from a single sample in a study of identical twins. One entry per CDR3 protein, called by TCRdb with MiXCR from the 5' RACE reads. The sample includes some 600,000 distinct CDR3 sequences, around 7.5% of them seen just once. These data were also reused for a study on yellow fever vaccine responses in identical twins.

The sample comprised PBMCs. These receptors all stem from a woman aged 18-29 years in good health. Both conserved end residues are part of each CDR3. D genes are given only for firm matches. Rows give clone size only sometimes, using once, few, many, or a class for an expanded clone.

d_call: .; clone_size: few; j_call: TRBJ2-1; v_call: TRBV5-1; cdr3_aa: CASSSSTVGSSYNEQFF; cdr3_nt: TGCGCCAGCAGCTCCAGCACGGTGGGGAGCTCCTACAATGAGCAGTTCTTC
d_call: .; clone_size: few; j_call: TRBJ2-7; v_call: TRBV19; cdr3_aa: CASSAKQGFYEQYF; cdr3_nt: TGTGCCAGTAGTGCAAAACAGGGCTTCTACGAGCAGTACTTC
d_call: TRBD1; clone_size: .; j_call: TRBJ1-1; v_call: TRBV20-1; cdr3_aa: CSADRGGATEAFF; cdr3_nt: TGCAGTGCTGACAGGGGGGGTGCGACTGAAGCTTTCTTT
d_call: .; clone_size: few; j_call: TRBJ2-5; v_call: TRBV7-9; cdr3_aa: CASSPTVLETQYF; cdr3_nt: TGTGCCAGCAGCCCAACAGTTCTGGAGACCCAGTACTTC
d_call: .; clone_size: many; j_call: TRBJ2-5; v_call: TRBV11-3; cdr3_aa: CASAGRGAEETQYF; cdr3_nt: TGTGCCAGCGCCGGACGGGGGGCGGAGGAGACCCAGTACTTC
d_call: TRBD2; clone_size: .; j_call: TRBJ2-7; v_call: TRBV12-3/TRBV12-4; cdr3_aa: CASSSPGGNEQYF; cdr3_nt: TGTGCCAGCAGTTCACCGGGGGGGAACGAGCAGTACTTC
d_call: .; clone_size: few; j_call: TRBJ1-1; v_call: TRBV12-3/TRBV12-4; cdr3_aa: CASSFRRIVTEAFF; cdr3_nt: TGTGCCAGCAGTTTCCGTCGTATTGTAACTGAAGCTTTCTTT
d_call: .; clone_size: many; j_call: TRBJ1-5; v_call: TRBV12-3/TRBV12-4; cdr3_aa: CASSLRDTLYSNQPQHF; cdr3_nt: TGTGCCAGCAGCCTCCGGGACACACTTTATAGCAATCAGCCCCAGCATTTT
d_call: .; clone_size: few; j_call: TRBJ2-1; v_call: TRBV20-1; cdr3_aa: CSAILRQWEFF; cdr3_nt: TGCAGTGCCATTTTAAGACAGTGGGAGTTCTTC
d_call: TRBD1; clone_size: .; j_call: TRBJ2-7; v_call: TRBV5-1; cdr3_aa: CASSQGTGVDEQYF; cdr3_nt: TGCGCCAGCAGCCAAGGGACAGGGGTCGACGAGCAGTACTTC
d_call: .; clone_size: many; j_call: TRBJ1-1; v_call: TRBV7-9; cdr3_aa: CASSLQGLNTEAFF; cdr3_nt: TGTGCCAGCAGCTTACAAGGACTGAACACTGAAGCTTTCTTT
d_call: .; clone_size: few; j_call: TRBJ2-1; v_call: TRBV11-3; cdr3_aa: CASSLPVGEQFF; cdr3_nt: TGTGCCAGCAGCTTACCCGTCGGTGAGCAGTTCTTC
d_call: TRBD1; clone_size: once; j_call: TRBJ2-3; v_call: TRBV24-1; cdr3_aa: CATSDLPGQGGTDTQYF; cdr3_nt: TGTGCCACCAGTGATTTGCCCGGACAGGGTGGCACAGATACGCAGTATTTT
d_call: .; clone_size: many; j_call: TRBJ2-1; v_call: TRBV5-5; cdr3_aa: CASSLVLALNNEQFF; cdr3_nt: TGTGCCAGCAGCTTGGTCCTAGCCCTTAACAATGAGCAGTTCTTC
d_call: TRBD2; clone_size: .; j_call: TRBJ2-5; v_call: TRBV20-1; cdr3_aa: CSASGRLAGPYQETQYF; cdr3_nt: TGCAGTGCTAGTGGGCGACTAGCGGGACCGTACCAAGAGACCCAGTACTTC
d_call: TRBD2; clone_size: .; j_call: TRBJ2-3; v_call: TRBV2; cdr3_aa: CASSRRLAGDRDTQYF; cdr3_nt: TGTGCCAGCAGCCGGAGACTAGCGGGAGATCGGGATACGCAGTATTTT
d_call: TRBD1; clone_size: many; j_call: TRBJ2-4; v_call: TRBV4-1; cdr3_aa: CASSQDAAGQGVVKNIQYF; cdr3_nt: TGCGCCAGCAGCCAAGATGCCGCCGGGCAGGGGGTTGTCAAAAACATTCAGTACTTC
d_call: TRBD1; clone_size: .; j_call: TRBJ1-2; v_call: TRBV28; cdr3_aa: CASSLWGQGAGGYTF; cdr3_nt: TGTGCCAGCAGTTTATGGGGACAGGGGGCTGGTGGCTACACCTTC
d_call: .; clone_size: many; j_call: TRBJ1-1; v_call: TRBV12-3/TRBV12-4; cdr3_aa: CASTPDSGTEAFF; cdr3_nt: TGTGCCAGCACCCCGGACAGTGGCACTGAAGCTTTCTTT
d_call: .; clone_size: many; j_call: TRBJ1-1; v_call: TRBV5-1; cdr3_aa: CASIAGGEAFF; cdr3_nt: TGCGCCAGCATCGCGGGAGGGGAAGCTTTCTTT
d_call: TRBD2; clone_size: .; j_call: TRBJ2-7; v_call: TRBV7-9; cdr3_aa: CASSWSGRSYEQYF; cdr3_nt: TGTGCCAGCAGCTGGAGCGGGAGGTCCTACGAGCAGTACTTC
d_call: TRBD2; clone_size: .; j_call: TRBJ2-1; v_call: TRBV20-1; cdr3_aa: CSARDRYSGRVSDEQFF; cdr3_nt: TGCAGTGCTAGAGATCGGTATAGCGGGAGAGTATCGGATGAGCAGTTCTTC
d_call: .; clone_size: many; j_call: TRBJ2-2; v_call: TRBV7-6; cdr3_aa: CASSLVSGAANTGELFF; cdr3_nt: TGTGCCAGCAGCTTAGTCTCCGGCGCAGCGAACACCGGGGAGCTGTTTTTT
d_call: .; clone_size: .; j_call: TRBJ1-1; v_call: TRBV20-1; cdr3_aa: CSATRIGPLNTEAFF; cdr3_nt: TGCAGTGCTACCCGGATTGGCCCCCTGAACACTGAAGCTTTCTTT
d_call: .; clone_size: many; j_call: TRBJ2-3; v_call: TRBV25-1; cdr3_aa: CASSEEFGTDTQYF; cdr3_nt: TGTGCCAGCAGTGAAGAGTTTGGTACAGATACGCAGTATTTT
d_call: TRBD1; clone_size: .; j_call: TRBJ1-5; v_call: TRBV18; cdr3_aa: CASSLDRDRNQPQHF; cdr3_nt: TGTGCCAGCTCATTGGACAGGGATCGGAATCAGCCCCAGCATTTT
d_call: .; clone_size: .; j_call: TRBJ1-1; v_call: TRBV6-5; cdr3_aa: CASSYSKGGKNTEAFF; cdr3_nt: TGTGCCAGCAGTTACTCGAAAGGGGGGAAGAACACTGAAGCTTTCTTT
d_call: .; clone_size: .; j_call: TRBJ2-5; v_call: TRBV10-2; cdr3_aa: CASTGVGDLETQYF; cdr3_nt: TGCGCCAGCACGGGGGTAGGGGATCTAGAGACCCAGTACTTC
d_call: .; clone_size: few; j_call: TRBJ2-5; v_call: TRBV29-1; cdr3_aa: CSVEEGAETQYF; cdr3_nt: TGCAGCGTTGAAGAGGGGGCGGAGACCCAGTACTTC
d_call: .; clone_size: .; j_call: TRBJ2-5; v_call: TRBV10-2; cdr3_aa: CASSELNQETQYF; cdr3_nt: TGCGCCAGCAGTGAGTTGAACCAAGAGACCCAGTACTTC
d_call: .; clone_size: few; j_call: TRBJ1-5; v_call: TRBV9; cdr3_aa: CASSDSPSNQPQHF; cdr3_nt: TGTGCCAGCAGCGATTCTCCTAGCAATCAGCCCCAGCATTTT
d_call: .; clone_size: .; j_call: TRBJ1-1; v_call: TRBV12-3/TRBV12-4; cdr3_aa: CASSYPNTEAFF; cdr3_nt: TGTGCCAGCAGTTATCCGAACACTGAAGCTTTCTTT
d_call: TRBD2; clone_size: .; j_call: TRBJ2-7; v_call: TRBV18; cdr3_aa: CASSPESGGRVYEQYF; cdr3_nt: TGTGCCAGCTCACCAGAATCGGGCGGGAGGGTCTACGAGCAGTACTTC
d_call: .; clone_size: many; j_call: TRBJ2-7; v_call: TRBV11-3; cdr3_aa: CASSSLWSGGWYEQYF; cdr3_nt: TGTGCCAGCAGCTCCCTTTGGTCAGGAGGGTGGTACGAGCAGTACTTC
d_call: .; clone_size: .; j_call: TRBJ2-1; v_call: TRBV5-6; cdr3_aa: CASSLVGDEYNEQFF; cdr3_nt: TGTGCCAGCAGCTTGGTGGGTGACGAATACAATGAGCAGTTCTTC
d_call: .; clone_size: .; j_call: TRBJ2-1; v_call: TRBV5-1; cdr3_aa: CASGPTHQDNEQFF; cdr3_nt: TGCGCCAGCGGCCCCACGCACCAAGACAATGAGCAGTTCTTC
d_call: .; clone_size: few; j_call: TRBJ1-5; v_call: TRBV4-1; cdr3_aa: CASSPGHFSNQPQHF; cdr3_nt: TGCGCCAGCAGCCCCGGACACTTTAGCAATCAGCCCCAGCATTTT
d_call: .; clone_size: many; j_call: TRBJ1-1; v_call: TRBV12-3/TRBV12-4; cdr3_aa: CASTKGPPGITEAFF; cdr3_nt: TGTGCCAGCACCAAGGGGCCCCCCGGTATCACTGAAGCTTTCTTT
d_call: .; clone_size: .; j_call: TRBJ2-5; v_call: TRBV12-3/TRBV12-4; cdr3_aa: CASSPGVSGGSLKETQYF; cdr3_nt: TGTGCCAGCAGTCCAGGAGTGAGTGGGGGTAGCCTTAAAGAGACCCAGTACTTC
d_call: .; clone_size: few; j_call: TRBJ1-1; v_call: TRBV5-1; cdr3_aa: CASSLVAREAGTEAFF; cdr3_nt: TGCGCCAGCAGCTTGGTGGCCCGGGAAGCTGGCACTGAAGCTTTCTTT